Listed below are T cell receptor beta chains from one sample, sequenced in a study of neurological immune-mediated disorders. TCRdb used MiXCR to reprocess the 5' RACE reads, holding one entry per CDR3 protein. The repertoire holds roughly 29,000 distinct CDR3 sequences, with under 25% as singletons. Sequencing used CD4+ T cells from blood. The receptor source for this set is a man aged 50-60 years with HTLV-1-associated myelopathy (HAM/TSP). CDR3s include the opening cysteine and the closing phenylalanine or tryptophan. Fields, in order: clone size, V gene, J gene, D gene, CDR3 length, CDR3 DNA, CDR3 protein. The D gene is left open where the match is weak. Where a row states a size, it is once, few, many or the class of an expanded clone; other rows omit it.

many	TRBV5-1	TRBJ1-1	NA	13	TGCGCCAGCAGCTTGGGTACGTACACTGAAGCTTTCTTT	CASSLGTYTEAFF
many	TRBV6-1	TRBJ1-5	NA	15	TGTGCCAGCAGTGAAGCTTGGGGATTGGAACAGCCCCAGCATTTT	CASSEAWGLEQPQHF
NA	TRBV24-1	TRBJ2-7	NA	14	TGTGCCACCAGTGAGGGCAGGGGTCCCTACGAGCAGTACTTC	CATSEGRGPYEQYF
many	TRBV12-3/TRBV12-4	TRBJ2-7	NA	11	TGTGCCAGCAGAGACACTTCCGAGCAGTACTTC	CASRDTSEQYF
many	TRBV5-1	TRBJ2-1	NA	15	TGCACCAGCAGCTTGGCTGAGCCTACCTACAATGAGCAGTTCTTC	CTSSLAEPTYNEQFF
many	TRBV7-3	TRBJ2-2	TRBD2	18	TGTGCCAGCAGCCCAGGGGCTAGCGGGAGCCGGAACACCGGGGAGCTGTTTTTT	CASSPGASGSRNTGELFF
many	TRBV7-6	TRBJ2-7	TRBD2	16	TGTGCCAGCAGCTTAGTTGGGACTAGCGGGCCCATCGAGCAGTACTTC	CASSLVGTSGPIEQYF
many	TRBV4-2	TRBJ1-2	NA	15	TGTGCCAGCAGCCGTGAACATATCACTAACTATGGCTACACCTTC	CASSREHITNYGYTF
many	TRBV5-1	TRBJ1-2	TRBD1	14	TGCGCCAGCAGCTTGGAAGGGGGGACAGGCGGCTACACCTTC	CASSLEGGTGGYTF
many	TRBV5-5	TRBJ1-1	NA	14	TGTGCCAGCAGCTTGGCGTACGCAAACACTGAAGCTTTCTTT	CASSLAYANTEAFF
many	TRBV20-1	TRBJ1-1	NA	11	TGCAGTGCTAGGGGGGGGATTGAAGCTTTCTTT	CSARGGIEAFF
NA	TRBV5-1	TRBJ2-7	NA	14	TGCGCCAGCAGCTTGGCCGGGTTCGGGAACGAGCAGTACTTC	CASSLAGFGNEQYF
many	TRBV20-1	TRBJ1-1	NA	14	TGCAGTGCTAGATGGTGGACTGCGAACACTGAAGCTTTCTTT	CSARWWTANTEAFF
many	TRBV5-1	TRBJ1-3	TRBD1	15	TGCGCCAGCAGCTCGAGACAGGGACCTGGAAACACCATATATTTT	CASSSRQGPGNTIYF
many	TRBV2	TRBJ2-1	TRBD2	15	TGTGCCAGCAGCTTGACCGGGACTAGCTACAATGAGCAGTTCTTC	CASSLTGTSYNEQFF
many	TRBV12-3/TRBV12-4	TRBJ2-1	NA	14	TGTGCCAGCAGTCCTAGTTCAGTTAGGAATGAGCAGTTCTTC	CASSPSSVRNEQFF
NA	TRBV5-1	TRBJ2-7	TRBD1	15	TGCGCCAGCAGCTTGGGAGGGACAGGGGCCTACGAGCAGTACTTC	CASSLGGTGAYEQYF
many	TRBV5-1	TRBJ2-1	TRBD2	15	TGCGCCAGCAGCTTGGACGGGACTAACAACAATGAGCAGTTCTTC	CASSLDGTNNNEQFF
many	TRBV20-1	TRBJ2-2	TRBD1	15	TGCAGTGCTCCCAGAGGGACAGCGAACACCGGGGAGCTGTTTTTT	CSAPRGTANTGELFF
many	TRBV20-1	TRBJ2-7	NA	13	TGCAGTGCTACAACTACAGGGCCCTACGAGCAGTACTTC	CSATTTGPYEQYF
many	TRBV5-1	TRBJ2-7	TRBD2	14	TGCGCCAGCAGCTTGGGACTAGCATTCGACGAGCAGTACTTC	CASSLGLAFDEQYF
many	TRBV5-5	TRBJ2-3	TRBD2	15	TGTGCCAGCTCTCGACGGGGGGATGGCACAGATACGCAGTATTTT	CASSRRGDGTDTQYF
many	TRBV24-1	TRBJ2-1	TRBD2	17	TGTGCCACCAGTGATTTAGGTAGCGGGAGGGTTGGCAATGAGCAGTTCTTC	CATSDLGSGRVGNEQFF
many	TRBV5-1	TRBJ1-1	TRBD1	14	TGCGCCAGCACCGGACAGGTGATGAACACTGAAGCTTTCTTT	CASTGQVMNTEAFF
many	TRBV25-1	TRBJ2-7	NA	13	TGTGCCAGCAGTGAGACTGCAACCTACGAGCAGTACTTC	CASSETATYEQYF
many	TRBV4-2	TRBJ2-1	NA	15	TGTGCCAGCAGCCAAGATGCGGGGAGCTACAATGAGCAGTTCTTC	CASSQDAGSYNEQFF
many	TRBV5-5	TRBJ2-2	NA	16	TGTGCCAGCAGCTTGGGCCCCGCGGCGAACACCGGGGAGCTGTTTTTT	CASSLGPAANTGELFF
NA	TRBV7-2	TRBJ2-1	TRBD2	17	TGTGCCAGCAGCCACACCGGACTAGCGGGAAGCTACAATGAGCAGTTCTTC	CASSHTGLAGSYNEQFF
many	TRBV6-6	TRBJ2-2	TRBD1	16	TGTGCCAGCAGTTACTCGGACAGGGGTAAAACCGGGGAGCTGTTTTTT	CASSYSDRGKTGELFF
many	TRBV12-3/TRBV12-4	TRBJ1-5	NA	14	TGTGCCAGCAGTTGGCGAGGGAGCGATCAGCCCCAGCATTTT	CASSWRGSDQPQHF
many	TRBV20-1	TRBJ2-3	NA	13	TGCAGTGCTAGAGAAGCCGGCACAGATACGCAGTATTTT	CSAREAGTDTQYF
many	TRBV7-2	TRBJ2-5	NA	15	TGTGCCAGCAGCTTAACCACTGGGGTTTGGGAGACCCAGTACTTC	CASSLTTGVWETQYF
NA	TRBV5-1	TRBJ2-3	NA	13	TGCGCCAGCAGCACGGGGCCCTCAGATACGCAGTATTTT	CASSTGPSDTQYF
many	TRBV7-8	TRBJ1-5	NA	16	TGTGCCAGCAGTCCCACCGGGGGGAATAGCAATCAGCCCCAGCATTTT	CASSPTGGNSNQPQHF
many	TRBV6-5	TRBJ2-5	NA	16	TGTGCCAGCAGTTACTCGGGAAGGGGGGCCCAAGAGACCCAGTACTTC	CASSYSGRGAQETQYF
NA	TRBV5-5	TRBJ2-7	TRBD1	14	TGTGCCAGCAGCTTGGACAGGGGCCGGGGCGAGCAGTACTTC	CASSLDRGRGEQYF
many	TRBV20-1	TRBJ2-1	TRBD2	16	TGCAGTGCTCCGGGACTAGCGGGAGGCCGTACGGATGAGCAGTTCTTC	CSAPGLAGGRTDEQFF
once	TRBV3-1	TRBJ1-5	NA	14	TGTGCCAGCAGCCAAGGGGGGGGTGGACGGCCCCAGCATTTT	CASSQGGGGRPQHF
many	TRBV3-1	TRBJ1-5	NA	16	TGTGCCAGCAGCCAATCCACAGGGTATAGCAATCAGCCCCAGCATTTT	CASSQSTGYSNQPQHF
NA	TRBV18	TRBJ2-3	NA	15	TGTGCCAGCTCACCCCGGGACGGGAACACAGATACGCAGTATTTT	CASSPRDGNTDTQYF
many	TRBV5-1	TRBJ1-1	TRBD1	13	TGCGCCAGCAGCCCGGGACAGGGGGGTGAAGCTTTCTTT	CASSPGQGGEAFF
many	TRBV20-1	TRBJ1-2	TRBD1	14	TGCAGTGCCTCCAACAGGGACAGATACTATGGCTACACCTTC	CSASNRDRYYGYTF
many	TRBV12-3/TRBV12-4	TRBJ1-1	NA	13	TGTGCCAGCAGTTTAAATCAGGGGCAGGGGTATCTCTTT	CASSLNQGQGYLF
NA	TRBV4-1	TRBJ1-1	NA	16	TGCGCCAGCCTAACAGACCCGGGGGTCGGGAACACTGAAGCCTTCTTT	CASLTDPGVGNTEAFF
few	TRBV6-5	TRBJ2-7	TRBD1	14	TGTGCCAGCAGTGCCGGGACAGATCCCTCCGAGCAGTACTTC	CASSAGTDPSEQYF
many	TRBV2	TRBJ2-1	NA	14	TGTGCCAGCAGTGGTGACGTGGGGCGGAATGAGCAGTTCTTC	CASSGDVGRNEQFF
once	TRBV5-1	TRBJ2-2	TRBD1	15	TGCGCCAGCAGCCCTAGGGGACAGGGAGCCGGGGAGCTGTTTTTT	CASSPRGQGAGELFF
NA	TRBV20-1	TRBJ2-7	TRBD1	15	TGCAGTGCCGGACCCCGGGACAGGAATTCCTACGAGCAGTACTTC	CSAGPRDRNSYEQYF
many	TRBV7-8	TRBJ2-5	NA	13	TGTGCCAGCAGGCTAGGGAGGAGAGAGACCCAGTACTTC	CASRLGRRETQYF
once	TRBV3-1	TRBJ1-1	NA	15	TGTGCCAGCAGCCAAGACCGGAGGATGAACACTGAAGCTTTCTTT	CASSQDRRMNTEAFF
many	TRBV20-1	TRBJ1-1	NA	13	TGCAGTGCTGTTATTACAGGGACGGGTGAAGCTTTCTTT	CSAVITGTGEAFF
many	TRBV20-1	TRBJ1-5	TRBD1	15	TGCAGTGCTAGAGATCCGACAGGGACGAATCAGCCCCAGCATTTT	CSARDPTGTNQPQHF
many	TRBV18	TRBJ1-4	NA	13	TGTGCCAGCTCACCACCGACCGATGAAAAACTGTTTTTT	CASSPPTDEKLFF
many	TRBV9	TRBJ2-3	TRBD2	17	TGTGCCAGCAGCGTAGGACGTGGGAGCGGGACTGGGGATACGCAGTATTTT	CASSVGRGSGTGDTQYF
many	TRBV6-5	TRBJ2-1	TRBD2	14	TGTGCCAGCAGTTTAGCGGGGCCCTACAATGAGCAGTTCTTC	CASSLAGPYNEQFF